Here is one T cell receptor beta chain with its context. As yet, its antigen is unknown. Regarding treatment: 19 received Ad26.COV2.S at low or high dose, single or two shots; 5 received placebo; per-sample allocation not given. Samples analyzed were those drawn on day 63 after the first vaccine or placebo injection. The table came from immunoSEQ multiplex PCR; TCRdb's copy has only in-frame clones and leaves some out. The sample carries more than 400,000 clones, 90% recorded once. The record originates from a study of Ad26.COV2.S vaccination and SARS-CoV-2 variants. Study-level information: Donor was in the COV1001 Ad26.COV2.S trial arm. Recipients of Ad26.COV2.S got it intramuscularly, once or twice 56 days apart. Study outcomes and limitations: After vaccination, reports described spike-specific CD8+ and CD4+ T cell responses as showing substantial breadth. In TCR breadth and depth analyses, total T cell responses may have been underestimated.

Germline CDR1 is SGDLS and CDR2 is YYNGEE. V was pared by 2 bases and J by 3 bases, with 7 bases between. CDR3 length: 13 residues. The specimen comprised peripheral blood, sampled in a trial of Ad26.COV2.S vaccine versus placebo. The origin of this receptor is a person aged 18-65 years who received the Ad26.COV2.S COVID-19 vaccine or a placebo. The genes are TRBV9 and TRBJ2-3; D unclear. CDR3 protein: CASSVFWTDTQYF. The CDR3 DNA reads as TGTGCCAGCAGCGTTTTTTGGACAGATACGCAGTATTTT.